The rows below give T cell receptor beta chains drawn from one sample of a study of blood T cell repertoires in COVID-19. Data came from immunoSEQ multiplex PCR; TCRdb stores just in-frame clones and leaves some out. The table lists about 140,000 clones, about 90% of them singletons. The source material was peripheral blood. The receptors here all came from a woman aged 80 or over with acute or convalescent COVID-19. Each CDR3 is given with its conserved first and last residue. The D gene is left open where the match is weak. Clone size is given for some rows only: seen once, a few or many times, or a class if the clone is expanded.

V gene	D gene	clone size	J gene	CDR3 DNA	CDR3 protein
TRBV5-1	.	.	TRBJ1-1	TGCGCCAGCAGCTTGCCGGCCACAGGTGGAGAAGCTTTCTTT	CASSLPATGGEAFF
TRBV19	.	.	TRBJ1-5	TGTGCCAGTAGTATCCGGGAGTCCCAGCATTTT	CASSIRESQHF
TRBV12-3/TRBV12-4	.	.	TRBJ1-5	TGTGCCAGCAAGAGTGGCAATCAGCCCCAGCATTTT	CASKSGNQPQHF
TRBV3-1/TRBV3-2	TRBD2	.	TRBJ2-3	TGTGCCAGCAGCCAAGGCGGGGGAGGTATTGGCACAGATACGCAGTATTTT	CASSQGGGGIGTDTQYF
TRBV11-3	.	.	TRBJ2-3	TGTGCCAGCAGCTTAGAAGCTGGAGATACGCAGTATTTT	CASSLEAGDTQYF
TRBV9	.	.	TRBJ1-3	TGTGCCAGCAGCCCACACAGTGATCCGTCTGGAAACACCATATATTTT	CASSPHSDPSGNTIYF
TRBV6-9	.	.	TRBJ2-6	TGTGCCAGCAGTTACAGGGCTGGGGCCAACGTCCTGACTTTC	CASSYRAGANVLTF
TRBV18	.	.	TRBJ1-5	TGTGCCAGCTCACTACGGGACACGGACAATCAGCCCCAGCATTTT	CASSLRDTDNQPQHF
TRBV5-1	.	few	TRBJ1-1	TGCGCCAGCAGCCTTTACGGGGTCGACACTGAAGCTTTCTTT	CASSLYGVDTEAFF
TRBV27	.	.	TRBJ2-3	TGTGCCAGCAGTTTTGTTGGGCTACGTGGCGGGCATAGCACAGATACGCAGTATTTT	CASSFVGLRGGHSTDTQYF
TRBV7-2	.	.	TRBJ2-6	TGTGCCAGCAGCTTAGCGGGGGGAGGGGCCAACGTCCTGACTTTC	CASSLAGGGANVLTF
TRBV29-1	TRBD1	.	TRBJ2-5	TGCAGCGTTGAAAGGGACAGGGGGACGGAGACCCAGTACTTC	CSVERDRGTETQYF
TRBV5-1	.	once	TRBJ2-3	TGCGCCAGCAGCTTCGACGGGTTTAGCACAGATACGCAGTATTTT	CASSFDGFSTDTQYF
TRBV18	.	.	TRBJ1-1	TGTGCCAGCTCACCAACAGGGAACACTGAAGCTTTCTTT	CASSPTGNTEAFF
TRBV15	TRBD1	.	TRBJ2-3	TGTGCCACCAGCAGGGAAGGGACAGGGCTAACAGATACGCAGTATTTT	CATSREGTGLTDTQYF
TRBV30	TRBD1	.	TRBJ1-5	TGTGCCTGGAGTACAGGGGGGAATCAGCCCCAGCATTTT	CAWSTGGNQPQHF
TRBV25-1	TRBD1	.	TRBJ2-1	TGTGCCAGCAGTGATCCCGGGACAGGGGACAATGAGCAGTTCTTC	CASSDPGTGDNEQFF
TRBV3-1/TRBV3-2	TRBD2	.	TRBJ2-7	TGTGCCAGCAGCCAAGCTAGCGGCAGATACGAGCAGTACTTC	CASSQASGRYEQYF
TRBV19	TRBD1	.	TRBJ1-2	TGTGCCAGTAGTGGGACCGGGACAGTAGTTCTCTATGGCTACACCTTC	CASSGTGTVVLYGYTF
TRBV12-3/TRBV12-4	.	.	TRBJ1-1	TGTGCCAGCAGTGCCGGGTTCCACACTGAAGCTTTCTTT	CASSAGFHTEAFF
TRBV5-6	TRBD1	.	TRBJ1-6	TGTGCCAGCAGCTTGCAGGGGGCGACCCATAATTCACCCCTCCACTTT	CASSLQGATHNSPLHF
TRBV5-5	TRBD1	.	TRBJ1-4	TGTGCCAGCAGCTTGATAGGGGGCGATGAAAAACTGTTTTTT	CASSLIGGDEKLFF
TRBV19	TRBD2	.	TRBJ2-3	TGTGCCACTCTCCCTAGCGGGGGGGCCCCAGATACGCAGTATTTT	CATLPSGGAPDTQYF
TRBV2	.	.	TRBJ2-5	TGTGCCAGCAAACCAACGACAGGAACGGAGACCCAGTACTTC	CASKPTTGTETQYF
TRBV7-9	.	.	TRBJ1-1	TGTGCCAGCAGCTCAAGCTACGGGGAGAACACTGAAGCTTTCTTT	CASSSSYGENTEAFF
TRBV19	TRBD1	.	TRBJ1-5	TGTGCCAGTAGCCGAAAGGACAGGGGTAGCAATCAGCCCCAGCATTTT	CASSRKDRGSNQPQHF
TRBV6-5	.	.	TRBJ1-1	TGTGCCTCCCGGGGGGGGGAGAACACTGAAGCTTTCTTT	CASRGGENTEAFF
TRBV7-8	TRBD1	.	TRBJ1-1	TGTGCCAGCAGCTGGGGCTGGACAGGGGCAGACACTGAAGCTTTCTTT	CASSWGWTGADTEAFF
TRBV5-6	TRBD1	.	TRBJ1-5	TGTGCCAGCAGCTTACGACAGGGGTCAAATCAGCCCCAGCATTTT	CASSLRQGSNQPQHF
TRBV27	.	.	TRBJ1-5	TGTGCCAGCAGGCCGGGGGGGGGCGATGGGCAGCCCCAGCATTTT	CASRPGGGDGQPQHF
TRBV5-8	.	once	TRBJ2-5	TGTGCCAGCAGCTTGGCCCTGGAGAGGGAGACCCAGTACTTC	CASSLALERETQYF
TRBV3-1/TRBV3-2	.	.	TRBJ1-3	TGTGCCAGCAGCCGAGAGGGAGTCTCTGGAAACACCATATATTTT	CASSREGVSGNTIYF
TRBV27	TRBD1	.	TRBJ1-5	TGTGCCAGCAGTTCCTACAGGGGAGCGAATCAGCCCCAGCATTTT	CASSSYRGANQPQHF
TRBV5-1	TRBD1	once	TRBJ2-7	TGCGCCAGCAGCCCACAGGGGGGAGCCTACGAGCAGTACTTC	CASSPQGGAYEQYF
TRBV27	TRBD1	.	TRBJ1-2	TGTGCCAGCAGTTTATCGAGGGGACAGGGAAACTATGGCTACACCTTC	CASSLSRGQGNYGYTF
TRBV29-1	TRBD1	.	TRBJ1-5	TGCAGCGTTGCCGGGACAGGGGGCAATCAGCCCCAGCATTTT	CSVAGTGGNQPQHF
TRBV19	.	.	TRBJ1-2	TGTGCCAGTAGGAAAGGACTCAGCTATGGCTACACCTTC	CASRKGLSYGYTF
TRBV11-3	.	.	TRBJ2-7	TGTGCCAGCAGCTTAGGGGCCAGTAGCTCCTACGAGCAGTACTTC	CASSLGASSSYEQYF
TRBV10-1	.	.	TRBJ1-5	TGCGCCAGCAAGTGGGGGGGGGCAGTTCAAAGCAATCAGCCCCAGCATTTT	CASKWGGAVQSNQPQHF
TRBV19	TRBD1	.	TRBJ1-6	TGTGCCAGTAGGGACAGGGGAAGATCCTATAATTCACCCCTCCACTTT	CASRDRGRSYNSPLHF
TRBV19	TRBD1	.	TRBJ1-2	TGTGCCAGTAGTTCAAACAATCGACAGGGGGTGTACTATGGCTACACCTTC	CASSSNNRQGVYYGYTF
TRBV11-1	.	.	TRBJ2-1	TGTGCCAGCAGCTTACAGGCATACTCCTACAATGAGCAGTTCTTC	CASSLQAYSYNEQFF
TRBV21-1	.	.	TRBJ1-4	TGTGCCAGTCCCGCGGGGGAAAAACTGTTTTTT	CASPAGEKLFF
TRBV5-4	TRBD1	.	TRBJ1-2	TGTGCCAGCAGCTCGGGACAGGGGGTTTTTCATGGCTACACCTTC	CASSSGQGVFHGYTF
TRBV5-6	.	.	TRBJ1-2	TGTGCCAGCAGCTTGGTGGGGGCAAAGAGCTATGGCTACACCTTC	CASSLVGAKSYGYTF
TRBV4-1	TRBD2	few	TRBJ2-1	TGCGCCAGCAGCCAAGTAACTAGCGGGGGAAGCAATGAGCAGTTCTTC	CASSQVTSGGSNEQFF
TRBV7-9	.	.	TRBJ1-3	TGTGCCAGCAGCTTAGTAGGGGGCTCTGGAAACACCATATATTTT	CASSLVGGSGNTIYF
TRBV7-2	.	few	TRBJ1-2	TGTGCCAGCAGCCTAGGACGGCTAGCTAACTATGGCTACACCTTC	CASSLGRLANYGYTF
TRBV5-1	.	.	TRBJ1-2	TGCGCCAGCAGCTTAAGGGGTACTGGCTACACCTTC	CASSLRGTGYTF
TRBV19	.	once	TRBJ1-5	TGTGCCAGTAGCCTACGGGTAGGCAATCAGCCCCAGCATTTT	CASSLRVGNQPQHF
TRBV5-1	.	.	TRBJ1-2	TGCGCCAGCAGCTTGGCCCGTCCGTATGGCTACACCTTC	CASSLARPYGYTF
TRBV7-9	.	.	TRBJ2-2	TGTGCCAGCAGCCCCATCCCACAGGGCCGCACCGGGGAGCTGTTTTTT	CASSPIPQGRTGELFF
TRBV7-2	TRBD1	.	TRBJ2-1	TGTGCCAGCAGCTTTACAGGGGACTACAATGAGCAGTTCTTC	CASSFTGDYNEQFF
TRBV5-5	TRBD1	.	TRBJ1-1	TGTGCCAGCAGTTCCACAGGGGTTGGCACTGAAGCTTTCTTT	CASSSTGVGTEAFF
TRBV27	.	.	TRBJ1-1	TGTGCCAGCAGTTCCGGACAGCTCATGAACACTGAAGCTTTCTTT	CASSSGQLMNTEAFF
TRBV18	.	.	TRBJ1-3	TGTGCCAGCTCACCACAGTTGGCGGATTTCTCTGGAAACACCATATATTTT	CASSPQLADFSGNTIYF
TRBV29-1	.	.	TRBJ2-1	TGCAGCGTTGAATTCGTCCAGCGTTCCTACAATGAGCAGTTCTTC	CSVEFVQRSYNEQFF